This TCR beta chain originates from a study of OX40 agonist ivuxolimab in advanced cancers. In the study overall: Patients were treated with ivuxolimab, an agonistic anti-OX40 (CD134) antibody. Prior anti-PD-1, anti-PD-L1 or anti-CTLA-4 therapy was allowed; around 40% had some.

V lost 5 bases, J lost 6 bases, and 16 bases lay in between. The CDR3 is 13 amino acids. Germline values: CDR1 SQVTM, CDR2 ANQGSEA. Data came from immunoSEQ multiplex PCR; TCRdb stores just in-frame clones and leaves some out. In the table there are tens of thousands of clones, around 81% of which are singletons. The sequenced sample was CD4+ or CD8+ T cells sorted from blood, obtained in a trial of the OX40 agonist ivuxolimab. The rearrangement joins TRBV29-1 to TRBJ1-2; D ambiguous. The TCR was taken from an adult with an advanced solid tumor such as melanoma, head and neck, liver or kidney cancer. The CDR3 sequence: CSVHLTTLDGYTF. CDR3 nucleotide sequence: TGCAGCGTTCACCTGACTACACTGGATGGCTACACCTTC.